Each of the 22 T cell receptor beta chains below was sequenced from the same sample in a study of regulatory and conventional T cells in RAG deficiency. Some clones are missing from TCRdb's copy, which holds only in-frame ones; the method was immunoSEQ multiplex PCR. This table holds about 30,000 clones, about 93% found once. Regulatory T cells were sorted from blood as CD4+ CD25-high CD127-low cells. These same data were also listed under a study on regulatory T cells. This second report adds: The primer mix had 52 TRBV and 13 TRBJ primers.

Material: Tregs sorted from blood. The source is a human donor in good health.

This chain uses TRBV9 with TRBJ2-3, with a weak D call TRBD1 (6 bases). This CDR3 has 14 amino acids. V lost 6 bases and J lost 4, with 15 bases in between. CDR1 and CDR2 from the germline V gene are SGDLS and YYNGEE. The CDR3 coding sequence is TGTGCCAGCACGGTAACAGGGAAGTCAGATACGCAGTATTTT. Translating it yields CASTVTGKSDTQYF.

The gene calls are TRBV19 and TRBJ2-1; 10 positions match TRBD2. Trimming cost V 8 bases and J 1 base; bases outside gene matches: 5. CDR1 and CDR2 (germline): LNHDA, SQIVND (reference sequence). The CDR3 contains 15 residues. DNA for the CDR3: TGTGCCAGTCGAGCTAGCGGGGGATCCTACAATGAGCAGTTCTTC. It is translated as CASRASGGSYNEQFF.

The chain employs TRBV6-1 and TRBJ1-5; the D gene is possibly TRBD1 (6 bases). V was shortened by 0 bases and J by 5 bases, with 14 bases between the two germline ends. The CDR3 length is 16 residues. Germline lookup yields CDR1 MNHNS and CDR2 SASEGT. The CDR3 region has the DNA TGTGCCAGCAGTGAAGCGAGTTTGGGGGGGCATCAGCCCCAGCATTTT. Its translation: CASSEASLGGHQPQHF.

This chain links TRBV6-5 with TRBJ2-3; 8 bases agree with TRBD2. The CDR3 covers 13 residues. The germline gives CDR1 MNHEY, CDR2 SVGAGI. The junction had 6 bases not matched to a gene; V was cut back by 6 bases and J by 7 bases. The DNA of the CDR3 is TGTGCCAGCAGATTAGCGGGGACACATACGCAGTATTTT. It encodes CASRLAGTHTQYF.

The genes are TRBV11-3 and TRBJ1-3; D gene uncertain. The germline V and J ends were trimmed by 3 bases and 0 bases, with 9 bases remaining between them. CDR1 and CDR2 from the germline V gene are SGHNT and YENEEA. The CDR3 contains 15 residues. This chain's CDR3 is CASSFDTSSGNTIYF. The CDR3 bases are TGTGCCAGCAGCTTCGACACGAGCTCTGGAAACACCATATATTTT.

V usage is TRBV9 and J usage is TRBJ2-5, with TRBD2 identical over 8 bases. The CDR3 sequence is 15 residues long. Germline values: CDR1 SGDLS, CDR2 YYNGEE. V lost 3 bases to trimming and J lost 1 base; unmatched junction nucleotides: 5. CDR3 protein: CASSESAGGQETQYF. DNA of the CDR3: TGTGCCAGCAGCGAATCCGCGGGGGGCCAAGAGACCCAGTACTTC.

The chain carries TRBV5-1 and TRBJ1-1, with 9 bases that match TRBD1. From germline, CDR1 is SGHRS and CDR2 YFSETQ. CDR3 size: 14 residues. The V gene end was trimmed by 4 bases and the J gene end by 3 bases; junction bases not matched to a gene: 4. The CDR3 nucleotides read TGCGCCAGCAGCAGGACAGGGGTGTACACTGAAGCTTTCTTT. Translated, it gives CASSRTGVYTEAFF.

This clone was observed a single time. CDR3 protein: CASRQGLAGGMSSYNEQFF. DNA for the CDR3: TGTGCCAGCAGGCAGGGACTAGCGGGGGGCATGAGCTCCTACAATGAGCAGTTCTTC. The gene calls are TRBV2 and TRBJ2-1; 15 bases agree with TRBD2. Germline assignment: CDR1 SNHLY and CDR2 FYNNEI. The V segment lost 6 bases and the J segment 0 bases; nucleotides outside the gene matches: 9. The CDR3 has 19 residues.

CDR3 DNA: TGTGCCAGCAGCTTACAAGGGGCATACTACGAGCAGTACTTC. Its protein is CASSLQGAYYEQYF. The V call is TRBV7-2, the J call TRBJ2-7; TRBD1 might be the D (5 bases). V shed 2 bases and J shed 3 bases, with 11 bases lying between them. CDR3 size: 14 residues. Germline assignment: CDR1 SGHTA and CDR2 FQGNSA. The variable domain in full, with the rest retrieved from reference TRBV7-2 and TRBJ2-7, is GAGVSQSPSNKVTEKGKDVELRCDPISGHTALYWYRQSLGQGLEFLIYFQGNSAPDKSGLPSDRFSAERTGGSVSTLTIQRTQQEDSAVYLCASSLQGAYYEQYFGPGTRLTVT.

This rearrangement joins TRBV6-1 to TRBJ1-2; no clear D gene. The germline V and J ends were trimmed by 11 bases and 13 bases, with 23 bases remaining between them. The CDR3 runs 12 residues. Germline V lookup: CDR1 MNHNS, CDR2 SASEGT. The CDR3: CAAKNPLEGVTF. As DNA, the CDR3 is TGTGCCGCTAAGAACCCCTTGGAGGGAGTCACCTTC.

Of note for this clone: One junction end does not reproduce the germline sequence, and a read error may be involved. This sequence joins TRBV2 and TRBJ1-2; tentative D call: TRBD1 (5 bases). CDR1 is SNHLY and CDR2 is FYNNEI in the germline V gene. The CDR3 spans 10 residues. Written as DNA, the CDR3 is TGTGCCAACCTCCAGGGAGTTTCCTTCTTC. Translated: CANLQGVSFF.

V is TRBV9 and J is TRBJ1-4; D may be TRBD1 (6 bases). Germline V gives CDR1 SGDLS, CDR2 YYNGEE. V was pared by 4 bases and J by 7 bases, with 17 bases between. The CDR3 runs to 15 residues. CDR3 in DNA: TGTGCCAGCAGCCCCGGGGGGCTGGGGGGTGAAAAACTGTTTTTT. Amino acids: CASSPGGLGGEKLFF. The variable domain in full, with the rest retrieved from reference TRBV9 and TRBJ1-4, is DSGVTQTPKHLITATGQRVTLRCSPRSGDLSVYWYQQSLDQGLQFLIQYYNGEERAKGNILERFSAQQFPDLHSELNLSSLELGDSALYFCASSPGGLGGEKLFFGSGTQLSVL.

This chain uses TRBV5-5 with TRBJ2-2; no reliable D call. CDR3 length: 12 amino acids. The V end was cut by 2 bases, the J end by 5 bases, with 4 bases between. The germline gives CDR1 SGHKS, CDR2 YYEKEE (reference sequence). CDR3: CASSLITGELFF. The CDR3 DNA is TGTGCCAGCAGCTTAATTACCGGGGAGCTGTTTTTT.

This clone was observed once. CDR3 region: CASSARDRGNYGYTF. For the CDR3, the DNA is TGTGCCAGCAGTGCCCGGGACAGGGGTAACTATGGCTACACCTTC. This rearrangement joins TRBV6-1 to TRBJ1-2; 10 bases are a match to TRBD1. The trim removed 4 bases at V and 1 base at J, leaving 3 bases unmatched. CDR3 length equals 15 residues. Germline V gives CDR1 MNHNS, CDR2 SASEGT.

CDR3 residues: CASRPDRYYGYTF. The CDR3 region has the DNA TGTGCCAGCAGACCTGACAGGTACTATGGCTACACCTTC. J is TRBJ1-2 and V is TRBV6-5; D is possibly TRBD1 (6 bases). The CDR3 is made up of 13 amino acids. V lost 6 bases and J lost 3, with 11 bases in between. Germline-derived CDR1 and CDR2 are MNHEY and SVGAGI.

The rearrangement links TRBV11-2 to TRBJ2-5, with 9 nucleotides matching TRBD2. The CDR3 runs to 16 residues. Per germline, CDR1 SGHAT and CDR2 FQNNGV. The J segment lost 4 bases and the V segment lost 2 bases, leaving 8 bases of the junction unmatched. As DNA, the CDR3 is TGTGCCAGCAGCTTAAGTAGCGGGGGAGGTCGAGAGACCCAGTACTTC. This sequence encodes CASSLSSGGGRETQYF.

This clone appeared once. V is TRBV6-5 and J is TRBJ1-1, with D tentatively TRBD1 (6 bases). The CDR3 loop spans 13 amino acids. Between the trimmed V and J ends, which lost 3 bases and 11 bases, there was a span of 16 bases. The germline V gene encodes CDR1 MNHEY and CDR2 SVGAGI. The CDR3 reads CASSYSSRGVAFF. CDR3 in DNA: TGTGCCAGCAGTTATTCGTCCAGGGGTGTGGCTTTCTTT.

This clone was seen only once. This chain connects TRBV9 to TRBJ1-2; tentatively, D is TRBD1 (5 bases). Per germline, CDR1 SGDLS and CDR2 YYNGEE. V was shortened by 3 bases and J by 2 bases, with 8 bases between the two germline ends. This CDR3 has 13 amino acids. The CDR3 DNA is TGTGCCAGCAGCGAAGGGGCAAACTATGGCTACACCTTC. It specifies CASSEGANYGYTF.

The chain links TRBV7-6 to TRBJ1-5, with 7 bases matching TRBD1. This CDR3 region has 16 residues. Trimming took 1 base from V and 0 from J; bases not matched to a gene: 3. Germline V lookup: CDR1 SGHVS, CDR2 FNYEAQ. The CDR3 region has the DNA TGTGCCAGCAGCTTAGGACAGGGTAATAGCAATCAGCCCCAGCATTTT. It specifies CASSLGQGNSNQPQHF.

J is TRBJ1-2 and V is TRBV6-1; D is uncertain. The CDR3 sequence is 13 residues long. V was clipped by 4 bases and J by 8 bases, with 14 bases between them. Germline CDR1 and CDR2: MNHNS and SASEGT. The CDR3 spells CASSVERVRGYTF. The DNA of the CDR3 is TGTGCCAGCAGTGTGGAAAGGGTGAGGGGCTACACCTTC.

The chain links TRBV14 to TRBJ2-1; 9 bases line up with TRBD2. Germline V CDR1 and CDR2: SGHDN, FVKESK. The CDR3 runs to 19 residues. The V and J ends lost 3 bases and 7 bases, in that order; junction bases with no gene match: 19. The CDR3 protein is CASSQQPPGLAFGQNEQFF. DNA for the CDR3: TGTGCCAGCAGCCAGCAACCCCCGGGACTAGCTTTTGGGCAAAATGAGCAGTTCTTC.

The chain joins TRBV7-6 to TRBJ1-1; D may be TRBD1 (5 bases). Germline loops: CDR1 SGHVS, CDR2 FNYEAQ. CDR3 size: 14 residues. Trimming stripped 1 base from V and 4 bases from J, with 10 bases between. CDR3 in amino acids: CASSLVGESTEAFF. The CDR3 bases are TGTGCCAGCAGCTTAGTAGGGGAGTCCACTGAAGCTTTCTTT. Together with reference TRBV7-6 and TRBJ1-1, the CDR3 gives the full variable domain: GAGVSQSPRYKVTKRGQDVALRCDPISGHVSLYWYRQALGQGPEFLTYFNYEAQQDKSGLPNDRFSAERPEGSISTLTIQRTEQRDSAMYRCASSLVGESTEAFFGQGTRLTVV.